The clone carrying this TCR beta chain has ten or more counts. What it binds is unknown. These data belong to a study of neurological immune-mediated disorders. The unsorted libraries had their origin in 2 million PBMCs stored at -80 C. Regarding the study as a whole: It was the repertoires of 18 of 34 multiple sclerosis patients that phylogenetic grouping placed in one related-CDR3 cluster, which is a possible signature.

cDNA synthesis was performed by 5'RACE with 10-nucleotide random UMIs. TCRdb re-called the 5' RACE reads through MiXCR, storing one row per CDR3 protein. The repertoire has 60,000 to 85,000 distinct CDR3 sequences, around 5% of them found once; the top ten carry 2% to 2.5%. The sequencing sample was made of PBMCs. The origin of this receptor is a woman in her seventies with multiple sclerosis.

CDR3: CASSQGLSPGLAEETQYF. CDR3 DNA sequence: TGCGCCAGCAGCCAAGGCCTTTCCCCGGGACTAGCGGAAGAGACCCAGTACTTC. The V gene is TRBV4-3, the J gene TRBJ2-5; 11 bases are shared with TRBD2. The CDR3 length is 18 residues. Unmatched junction bases numbered 10, after V lost 1 base and J lost 3 bases. Germline V gene sequence: CDR1 LGHNA, CDR2 YSLEER.